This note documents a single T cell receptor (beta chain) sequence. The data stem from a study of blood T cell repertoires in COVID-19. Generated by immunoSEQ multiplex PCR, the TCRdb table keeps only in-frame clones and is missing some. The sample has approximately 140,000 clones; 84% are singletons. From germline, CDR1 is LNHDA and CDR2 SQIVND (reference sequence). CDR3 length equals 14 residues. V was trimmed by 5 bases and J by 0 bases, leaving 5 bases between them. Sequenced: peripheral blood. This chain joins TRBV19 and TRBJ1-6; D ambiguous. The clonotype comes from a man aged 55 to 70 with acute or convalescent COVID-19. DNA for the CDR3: TGTGCCAGTAGTGAGAGCTCCTATAATTCACCCCTCCACTTT. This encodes CASSESSYNSPLHF.